This T cell receptor beta chain was retrieved from a study of blood T cell repertoires in COVID-19. This CDR3 comprises 14 residues. Trimming cost V 1 base and J 3 bases, with 7 bases left between them. The germline V gene encodes CDR1 ENHRY and CDR2 SYGVKD. Repertoires were generated with immunoSEQ multiplex PCR, while TCRdb's copy carries only in-frame clones and drops some. The table has around 150,000 clones, under 90% seen once; the top ten hold about 8.4%. The TCR originated in a woman aged 55-69 years with active or convalescent COVID-19. The chain is built from TRBV10-3 and TRBJ1-3; tentative D call: TRBD1 (5 bases). Sequenced material: peripheral blood. The CDR3 coding sequence is TGTGCCATCAGTGAGTGGGGCAGTGGAAACACCATATATTTT. It yields the protein CAISEWGSGNTIYF.